These 28 T cell receptor beta chains originate from one sample sequenced in a study of CD8 T cells in Susac syndrome. When the RNA was reverse transcribed, random hexamers were used with an input of about 0.5 to 1 ug. One entry per CDR3 protein, called by TCRdb with MiXCR from the immunoSEQ multiplex PCR reads. In the table there are around 80,000 distinct CDR3 sequences, over 75% of which are singletons. Sequencing was done on a sample of CD8+ T cells from PBMCs. The receptor source for this set is a human donor with multiple sclerosis.

The chain uses TRBV5-1 and TRBJ2-1; 8 bases align to TRBD1. The CDR3 sequence is 15 residues long. The ends lost 6 bases at V and 4 bases at J; junction bases unmatched: 9. Germline CDR1 is SGHRS and CDR2 is YFSETQ. In DNA, the CDR3 is TGCGCCAGCAACCCCGGGACAGGTTCATACAATGAGCAGTTCTTC. Translated, it gives CASNPGTGSYNEQFF. Supplemented by reference TRBV5-1 and TRBJ2-1, the full variable domain reads KAGVTQTPRYLIKTRGQQVTLSCSPISGHRSVSWYQQTPGQGLQFLFEYFSETQRNKGNFPGRFSGRQFSNSRSEMNVSTLELGDSALYLCASNPGTGSYNEQFFGPGTRLTVL.

V gene TRBV20-1 combines with J gene TRBJ1-2; tentative D call: TRBD1 (5 bases). From germline, CDR1 is DFQATT and CDR2 SNEGSKA (reference sequence). V gave up 0 bases and J gave up 10 bases, with 24 bases separating them. The CDR3 contains 16 residues. CDR3 in amino acids: CSARDLTTLVGPSYTF. CDR3 coding DNA: TGCAGTGCTAGAGATTTAACAACACTTGTGGGGCCTTCCTACACCTTC.

V gene TRBV9 combines with J gene TRBJ1-1; perhaps TRBD1 as D (5 bases). The CDR3 runs 14 residues. Trimming took 0 bases from V and 5 from J, leaving 11 bases between them. CDR1 is SGDLS, CDR2 YYNGEE, per germline. CDR3 region: CASSVAGSGTEAFF. The CDR3 DNA sequence: TGTGCCAGCAGCGTAGCAGGGAGTGGAACTGAAGCTTTCTTT.

The CDR3 protein is CASSYPLGELFF. CDR3 sequence (DNA): TGTGCCAGCAGTTACCCTCTGGGGGAGCTGTTTTTT. This chain uses TRBV28 with TRBJ2-2; D is undetermined. The CDR3 has 12 residues. V was clipped by 4 bases and J by 8 bases, with 8 bases between them. Germline-derived CDR1 and CDR2 are MDHEN and SYDVKM.

This sequence joins TRBV9 and TRBJ2-7; 9 nucleotides align to TRBD1. Germline V CDR1 and CDR2: SGDLS, YYNGEE. Trimming at V came to 4 bases and at J to 5 bases, leaving 7 bases not matched to a gene. This CDR3 is built from 14 residues. CDR3 DNA: TGTGCCAGCAGCCCCCGGGACAGGGTCCACGAGCAGTACTTC. This sequence encodes CASSPRDRVHEQYF.

The J gene is TRBJ2-5, the V gene TRBV7-6; 14 nucleotides match TRBD2. The V gene end was trimmed by 3 bases and the J gene end by 3 bases; junction bases not matched to a gene: 6. This CDR3 region has 17 residues. In germline, CDR1 is SGHVS, CDR2 FNYEAQ. Here the CDR3 DNA reads TGTGCCAGCAGCTTGAGACTGGGACTAGCGGGAGAAGAGACCCAGTACTTC. As protein: CASSLRLGLAGEETQYF.

The V call is TRBV6-2 or TRBV6-3, the J call TRBJ2-2; TRBD1 matches 8 bases. This CDR3 is 16 amino acids long. The V gene end was trimmed by 0 bases and the J gene end by 5 bases; junction bases not matched to a gene: 5. Per the germline V gene, CDR1 is MNHEY and CDR2 is SVGEGT. Written as DNA, the CDR3 is TGTGCCAGCAGTTACTCTCCGGGACAGGTTACCGGGGAGCTGTTTTTT. It specifies CASSYSPGQVTGELFF.

The V and J genes are TRBV12-3 or TRBV12-4 and TRBJ2-7; D uncertain. The V and J ends lost 2 bases and 2 bases respectively, with 7 bases between them. The CDR3 extends over 13 amino acids. CDR3 in amino acids: CASSLSSPYEQYF. The CDR3 DNA reads as TGTGCCAGCAGTTTATCGTCCCCCTACGAGCAGTACTTC.

The chain combines TRBV4-3 with TRBJ2-2; TRBD1 is a possible D gene (7 bases). Per the germline V gene, CDR1 is LGHNA and CDR2 is YSLEER. CDR3 size: 17 residues. V lost 1 base, J lost 2 bases, and 14 bases lay in between. The CDR3 loop is CASSQAGRGANTGELFF. Here the CDR3 DNA reads TGCGCCAGCAGCCAAGCGGGCAGGGGGGCAAACACCGGGGAGCTGTTTTTT.

This rearrangement joins TRBV6-5 to TRBJ2-3; D gene ambiguous. Germline CDR1 reads MNHEY; CDR2 reads SVGAGI. The CDR3 covers 14 residues. The V end lost 2 bases, the J end lost 5 bases, and 11 bases lay between the germline ends. DNA for the CDR3: TGTGCCAGCAGTTACGGGCTTAAGGGAGATACGCAGTATTTT. Protein sequence: CASSYGLKGDTQYF.

This clonotype was found once. The chain links TRBV14 to TRBJ1-1; D may be TRBD1 (5 bases). CDR3 length: 13 residues. Germline V gene sequence: CDR1 SGHDN, CDR2 FVKESK. The ends were cut back, 2 bases at V and 5 bases at J, with 9 bases in the middle. CDR3 bases: TGTGCCAGCAGCCAACCAGGGAGGACTGAAGCTTTCTTT. It encodes CASSQPGRTEAFF.

The V and J genes are TRBV10-3 and TRBJ2-7; D may be TRBD1 or TRBD2 (5 bases each). Germline loops: CDR1 ENHRY, CDR2 SYGVKD. The CDR3 is 14 residues long. V lost 8 bases, J lost 3 bases, and 17 bases lay in between. CDR3 sequence: CAIGRGVRDYEQYF. DNA of the CDR3: TGTGCCATCGGGCGAGGGGTGAGGGACTACGAGCAGTACTTC.

The chain carries TRBV7-3 and TRBJ2-5; TRBD2 matches 8 bases. The CDR3 runs to 17 residues. V dropped 5 bases and J dropped 5; count of bases not matched to a gene: 16. The germline V gene encodes CDR1 SGHTA and CDR2 FQGTGA. The CDR3 sequence: CASSQEGVGGAFETQYF. CDR3 DNA sequence: TGTGCCAGCAGCCAGGAAGGGGTCGGGGGGGCCTTTGAGACCCAGTACTTC.

This clonotype was seen just once. The chain links TRBV12-3 or TRBV12-4 to TRBJ2-3, with a tentative D call TRBD1 (6 bases). The CDR3 has 15 amino acids. Trimming shortened V by 1 base and J by 2 bases, and 10 bases separated the two germline ends. CDR3 sequence (DNA): TGTGCCAGCAGTTTAGGGGGGCGATTCACAGATACGCAGTATTTT. The encoded protein is CASSLGGRFTDTQYF.

This chain links TRBV7-6 with TRBJ2-2; 13 bases map to TRBD2. Germline values: CDR1 SGHVS, CDR2 FNYEAQ. This CDR3 spans 19 amino acids. V dropped 3 bases and J dropped 9; count of bases not matched to a gene: 16. CDR3 bases: TGTGCCAGCAGCTTCCCACGGACTAGCGGGGGCCCTGGGGGAAGGGAGCTGTTTTTT. This codes for CASSFPRTSGGPGGRELFF.

The chain joins TRBV4-1 to TRBJ2-3; D is uncertain. Germline loops: CDR1 MGHRA, CDR2 YSYEKL. Trimming removed 6 bases from V and 0 bases from J, with 10 bases in between. This CDR3 has 14 residues. In DNA, the CDR3 is TGCGCCAGCAGTGGAGCGCTCAGCACAGATACGCAGTATTTT. Its translation is CASSGALSTDTQYF.

The CDR3 loop reads CASSPVRGRNTEAFF. The CDR3, as DNA: TGTGCCAGCAGCCCCGTTCGGGGCCGCAACACTGAAGCTTTCTTT. The rearrangement uses TRBV3-1 and TRBJ1-1; possible D gene TRBD1, 5 bases. This CDR3 contains 15 residues. Trimming cost V 4 bases and J 2 bases, with 14 bases left between them. Germline-derived CDR1 and CDR2 are LGHDT and YNNKEL (reference sequence).

This clonotype was detected once. The chain employs TRBV13 and TRBJ2-1; D not resolved. Trimming pared 0 bases from V and 2 bases from J, leaving 8 bases between. Per the germline V gene, CDR1 is PRHDT and CDR2 is FYEKMQ (reference sequence). The CDR3 runs 15 residues. This chain's CDR3 is CASSLGVTPYNEQFF. Here the CDR3 DNA reads TGTGCCAGCAGCTTAGGTGTGACTCCCTACAATGAGCAGTTCTTC.

V and J are TRBV27 and TRBJ1-1; D not certain. V lost 2 bases and J 1 base, leaving 5 bases between the germline ends. The CDR3 has 13 amino acids. Germline V gene lookup returns CDR1 MNHEY and CDR2 SMNVEV (reference sequence). Here the CDR3 DNA reads TGTGCCAGCAGTTTAGCGGAGAACACTGAAGCTTTCTTT. It codes for CASSLAENTEAFF.

The rearrangement joins TRBV28 to TRBJ2-1; no definite D call. CDR1 MDHEN and CDR2 SYDVKM come from the germline V gene. Trimming stripped 4 bases from V and 4 bases from J, with 5 bases between. The length of the CDR3 is 12 residues. CDR3 residues: CASSSEYNEQFF. As DNA, the CDR3 is TGTGCCAGCAGTTCCGAGTACAATGAGCAGTTCTTC.

The chain carries TRBV20-1 and TRBJ2-5; D is uncertain. CDR3 length: 13 amino acids. V was pared by 1 base and J by 0 bases, with 6 bases between. Germline values: CDR1 DFQATT, CDR2 SNEGSKA (reference sequence). Here the CDR3 reads CSARVPYQETQYF. CDR3 in DNA: TGCAGTGCTAGAGTCCCGTACCAAGAGACCCAGTACTTC.

In this sample, this clonotype turned up once. The chain uses TRBV27 and TRBJ2-2; 8 bases agree with TRBD2. Germline loops: CDR1 MNHEY, CDR2 SMNVEV (reference sequence). V lost 4 bases and J lost 1; bases outside the gene matches: 11. The CDR3 is 18 residues long. CDR3 bases: TGTGCCAGCAGTTCAAAAGCGGGGGTTAGATTGAACACCGGGGAGCTGTTTTTT. Translated, it gives CASSSKAGVRLNTGELFF.

The rearrangement links TRBV27 to TRBJ2-7; TRBD1 might be the D (5 bases). V dropped 5 bases and J dropped 2 bases, with 16 bases sitting between them. The germline V gene has CDR1 MNHEY and CDR2 SMNVEV (reference sequence). The CDR3 extends over 15 amino acids. The CDR3 reads CASSAGQPYPYEQYF. For the CDR3, the DNA is TGTGCCAGCAGTGCCGGACAACCCTACCCCTACGAGCAGTACTTC.

The chain links TRBV19 to TRBJ2-3, with D perhaps TRBD1 or TRBD2 (5 bases each). The CDR3 length is 14 residues. V was shortened by 9 bases and J by 0 bases, with 13 bases between the two germline ends. Per the germline V gene, CDR1 is LNHDA and CDR2 is SQIVND (reference sequence). CDR3 sequence: CASGLGTSTDTQYF. DNA of the CDR3: TGTGCCAGCGGTTTGGGGACCAGCACAGATACGCAGTATTTT.

The chain is built from TRBV20-1 and TRBJ1-1; 7 positions match TRBD1. Germline V lookup: CDR1 DFQATT, CDR2 SNEGSKA (reference sequence). There are 13 residues in the CDR3. Germline trimming cut 2 bases from V and 4 bases from J; bases unmatched to any gene: 4. The CDR3, as DNA: TGCAGTGCTAGAACAGGGGAGAGCACTGAAGCTTTCTTT. Encoded protein: CSARTGESTEAFF.

Turning to this clonotype: A junction end diverges from the germline sequence, so it may reflect a read error. The chain employs TRBV2 and TRBJ2-5, with D perhaps matching TRBD1 (5 bases). CDR1 and CDR2 (germline): SNHLY, FYNNEI. The CDR3 length is 12 residues. The CDR3 spells CACRVERETQYF. In DNA, the CDR3 is TGTGCCTGCAGGGTGGAAAGAGAGACCCAGTACTTC.

The V and J genes are TRBV27 and TRBJ2-1, with 8 bases matching TRBD2. Trimming took 3 bases from V and 6 from J; bases not matched to a gene: 7. The CDR3 sequence is 15 residues long. Germline CDR1 is MNHEY and CDR2 is SMNVEV (reference sequence). CDR3 bases: TGTGCCAGCAGTTTCGCGGGGGGATCTTTCAATGAGCAGTTCTTC. Translated: CASSFAGGSFNEQFF.

This chain links TRBV10-3 with TRBJ2-7; D is perhaps TRBD1 or TRBD2 (5 bases each). Germline V gene data show CDR1 as ENHRY and CDR2 as SYGVKD. The CDR3 runs 12 residues. V gave up 2 bases and J gave up 4 bases, with 6 bases separating them. CDR3 region: CAISEEGYEQYF. The CDR3 DNA is TGTGCCATCAGTGAGGAGGGGTACGAGCAGTACTTC.